The source of this T cell receptor (beta chain) is a study of blood T cell repertoires in COVID-19. Study context: Samples taken during acute and convalescent COVID-19 were collected in the United States, Italy and Spain. PBMCs, B-cell-depleted T cells, or T cells provided the cDNA or gDNA that made up the material.

Authors' processing steps: Reference gene primer amplification in the assay estimated nucleated cell counts. Clones were read by immunoSEQ multiplex PCR, and TCRdb kept only the in-frame ones, dropping some. V, J and clone size are taken as reported in that table, and D and trimming were inferred from the DNA itself. The repertoire consists of around 100,000 clones, with roughly 90% occurring once and the leading ten covering 4.5% to 5.5%. Germline V gene sequence: CDR1 SEHNR, CDR2 FQNEAQ (reference sequence). The V gene end was trimmed by 3 bases and the J gene end by 2 bases; junction bases not matched to a gene: 5. This CDR3 is 15 amino acids long.

The source is a man aged 60-69 years with COVID-19, enrolled during active disease. The chain recombines TRBV7-9 with TRBJ2-5; 8 bases match TRBD1. Sequencing used peripheral blood. The CDR3 is CASSFRDRSQETQYF. The CDR3 DNA reads as TGTGCCAGCAGCTTCAGGGACAGGTCGCAAGAGACCCAGTACTTC.